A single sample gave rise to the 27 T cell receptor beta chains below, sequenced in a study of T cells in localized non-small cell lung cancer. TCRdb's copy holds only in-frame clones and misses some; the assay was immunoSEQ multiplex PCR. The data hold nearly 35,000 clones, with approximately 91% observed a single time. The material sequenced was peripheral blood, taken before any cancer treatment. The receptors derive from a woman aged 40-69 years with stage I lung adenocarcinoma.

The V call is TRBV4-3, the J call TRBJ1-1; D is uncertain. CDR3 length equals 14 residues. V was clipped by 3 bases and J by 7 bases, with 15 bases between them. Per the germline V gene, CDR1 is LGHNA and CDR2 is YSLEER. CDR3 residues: CASSQTVGIGEAFF. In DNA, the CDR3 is TGCGCCAGCAGCCAGACCGTGGGGATTGGTGAAGCTTTCTTT.

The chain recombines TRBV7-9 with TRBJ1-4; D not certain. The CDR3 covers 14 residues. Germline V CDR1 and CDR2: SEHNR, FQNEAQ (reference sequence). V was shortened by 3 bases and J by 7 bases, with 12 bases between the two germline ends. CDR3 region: CASSFLTVGEKLFF. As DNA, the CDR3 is TGTGCCAGCAGCTTTCTTACAGTAGGTGAAAAACTGTTTTTT.

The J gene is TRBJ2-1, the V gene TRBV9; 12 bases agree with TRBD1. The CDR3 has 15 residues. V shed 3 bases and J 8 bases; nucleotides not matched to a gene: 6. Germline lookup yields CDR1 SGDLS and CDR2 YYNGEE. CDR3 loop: CASSARDRGLDEQFF. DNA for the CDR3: TGTGCCAGCAGCGCCCGGGACAGGGGGCTCGATGAGCAGTTCTTC.

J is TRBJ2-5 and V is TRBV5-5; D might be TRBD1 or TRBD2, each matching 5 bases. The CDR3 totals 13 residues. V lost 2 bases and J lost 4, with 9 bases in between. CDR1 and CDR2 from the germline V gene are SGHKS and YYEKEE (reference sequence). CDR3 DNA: TGTGCCAGCAGCTTTCGGGGCGGAGAGACCCAGTACTTC. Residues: CASSFRGGETQYF. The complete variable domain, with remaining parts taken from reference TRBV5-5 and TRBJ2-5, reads DAGVTQSPTHLIKTRGQQVTLRCSPISGHKSVSWYQQVLGQGPQFIFQYYEKEERGRGNFPDRFSARQFPNYSSELNVNALLLGDSALYLCASSFRGGETQYFGPGTRLLVL.

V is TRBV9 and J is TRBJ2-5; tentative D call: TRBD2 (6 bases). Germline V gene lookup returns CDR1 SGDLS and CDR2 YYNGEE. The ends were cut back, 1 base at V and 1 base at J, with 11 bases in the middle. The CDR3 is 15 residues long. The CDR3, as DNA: TGTGCCAGCAGCGTATCGGGGCGGGGCCAAGAGACCCAGTACTTC. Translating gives CASSVSGRGQETQYF.

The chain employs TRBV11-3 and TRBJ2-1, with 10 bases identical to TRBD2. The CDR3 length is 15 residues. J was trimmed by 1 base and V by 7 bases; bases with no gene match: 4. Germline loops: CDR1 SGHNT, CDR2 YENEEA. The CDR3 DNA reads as TGTGCCAGCATAAGCGGGGGGGCTTCCTACAATGAGCAGTTCTTC. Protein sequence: CASISGGASYNEQFF.

The CDR3: CAISTGGAGEKLFF. The CDR3 nucleotides are TGTGCCATCAGTACTGGGGGCGCCGGGGAAAAACTGTTTTTT. The rearrangement joins TRBV10-3 to TRBJ1-4, with D possibly matching TRBD1 (6 bases). Germline lookup yields CDR1 ENHRY and CDR2 SYGVKD. The V end was cut by 5 bases, the J end by 8 bases, with 15 bases between. CDR3 length: 14 amino acids.

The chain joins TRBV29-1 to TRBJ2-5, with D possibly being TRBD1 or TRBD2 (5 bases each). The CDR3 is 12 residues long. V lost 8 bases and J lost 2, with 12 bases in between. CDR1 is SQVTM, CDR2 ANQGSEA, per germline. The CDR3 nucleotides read TGCAGCAAGAGGGACCGACAAGAGACCCAGTACTTC. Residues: CSKRDRQETQYF.

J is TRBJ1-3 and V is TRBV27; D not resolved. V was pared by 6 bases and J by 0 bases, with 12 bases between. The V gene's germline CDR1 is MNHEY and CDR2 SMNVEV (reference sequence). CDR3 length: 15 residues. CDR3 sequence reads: CASSRGRSSGNTIYF. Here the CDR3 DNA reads TGTGCCAGCAGCCGCGGACGGAGCTCTGGAAACACCATATATTTT.

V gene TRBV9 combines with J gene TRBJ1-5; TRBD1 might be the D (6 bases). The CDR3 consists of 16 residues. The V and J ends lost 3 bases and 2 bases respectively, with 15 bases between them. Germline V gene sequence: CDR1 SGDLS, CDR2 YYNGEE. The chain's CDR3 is CASSGAGEEGNQPQHF. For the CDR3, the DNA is TGTGCCAGCAGCGGGGCAGGGGAAGAGGGCAATCAGCCCCAGCATTTT.

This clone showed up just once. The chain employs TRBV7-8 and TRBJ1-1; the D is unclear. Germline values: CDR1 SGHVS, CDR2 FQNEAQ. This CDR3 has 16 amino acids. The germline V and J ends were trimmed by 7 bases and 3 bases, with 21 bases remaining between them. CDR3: CASTPGPSSRDTEAFF. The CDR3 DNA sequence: TGTGCCAGCACCCCGGGTCCCAGCAGCCGGGACACTGAAGCTTTCTTT.

The CDR3 spells CASSLNPPGQGTTGELFF. Here the CDR3 DNA reads TGTGCCAGCAGTTTAAACCCCCCCGGGCAGGGTACGACCGGGGAGCTGTTTTTT. The rearrangement joins TRBV27 to TRBJ2-2; a weak D match, TRBD1 (5 bases). Germline V gives CDR1 MNHEY, CDR2 SMNVEV (reference sequence). V was trimmed by 2 bases and J by 5 bases, leaving 21 bases between them. The CDR3 sequence is 18 residues long.

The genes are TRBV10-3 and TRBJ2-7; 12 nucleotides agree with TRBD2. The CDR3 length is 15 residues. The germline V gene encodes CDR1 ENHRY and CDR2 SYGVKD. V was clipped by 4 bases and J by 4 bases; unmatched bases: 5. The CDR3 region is CAISGGLAGRYEQYF. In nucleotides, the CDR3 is TGTGCCATCAGTGGTGGACTAGCGGGGAGATACGAGCAGTACTTC.

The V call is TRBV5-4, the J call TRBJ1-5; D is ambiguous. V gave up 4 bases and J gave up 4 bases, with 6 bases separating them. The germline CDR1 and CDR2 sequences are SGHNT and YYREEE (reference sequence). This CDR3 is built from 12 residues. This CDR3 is CASSPWNQPQHF. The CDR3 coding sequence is TGTGCCAGCAGCCCTTGGAATCAGCCCCAGCATTTT.

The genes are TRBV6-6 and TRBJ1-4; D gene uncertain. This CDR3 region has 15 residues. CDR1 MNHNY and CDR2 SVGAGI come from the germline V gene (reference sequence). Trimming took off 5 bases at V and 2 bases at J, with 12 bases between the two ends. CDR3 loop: CASSPSRQTNEKLFF. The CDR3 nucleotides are TGTGCCAGCAGTCCCAGTAGGCAGACTAATGAAAAACTGTTTTTT.

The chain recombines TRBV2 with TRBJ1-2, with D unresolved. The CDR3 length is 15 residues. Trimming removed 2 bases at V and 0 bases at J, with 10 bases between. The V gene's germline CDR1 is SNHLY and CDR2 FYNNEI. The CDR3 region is CASSELNPANYGYTF. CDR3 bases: TGTGCCAGCAGTGAATTAAACCCAGCTAACTATGGCTACACCTTC.

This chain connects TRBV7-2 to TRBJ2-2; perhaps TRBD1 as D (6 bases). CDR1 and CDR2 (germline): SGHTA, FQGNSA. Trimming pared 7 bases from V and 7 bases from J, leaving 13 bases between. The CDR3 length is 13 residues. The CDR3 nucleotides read TGTGCCAGCAAGACAGGAATCGTCGGGGAGCTGTTTTTT. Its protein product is CASKTGIVGELFF. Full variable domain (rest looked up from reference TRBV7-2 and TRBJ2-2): GAGVSQSPSNKVTEKGKDVELRCDPISGHTALYWYRQSLGQGLEFLIYFQGNSAPDKSGLPSDRFSAERTGGSVSTLTIQRTQQEDSAVYLCASKTGIVGELFFGEGSRLTVL.

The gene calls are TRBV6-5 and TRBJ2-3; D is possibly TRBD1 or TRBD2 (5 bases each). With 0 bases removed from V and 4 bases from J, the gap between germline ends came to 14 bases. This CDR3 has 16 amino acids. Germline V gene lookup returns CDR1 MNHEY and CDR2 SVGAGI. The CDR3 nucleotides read TGTGCCAGCAGTTACTCCGGGACCCCCCGGGCAGATACGCAGTATTTT. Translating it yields CASSYSGTPRADTQYF.

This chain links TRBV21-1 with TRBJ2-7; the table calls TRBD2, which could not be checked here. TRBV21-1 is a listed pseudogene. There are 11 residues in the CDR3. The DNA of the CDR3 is TGTGCCAGCAGCCCCCCCCGATGCGGGTACTTC. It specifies CASSPPRCGYF.

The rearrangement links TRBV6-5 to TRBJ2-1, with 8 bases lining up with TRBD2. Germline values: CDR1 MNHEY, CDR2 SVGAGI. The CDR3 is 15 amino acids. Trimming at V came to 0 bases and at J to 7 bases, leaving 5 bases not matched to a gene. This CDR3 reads CASSYSPSGLNEQFF. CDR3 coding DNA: TGTGCCAGCAGTTACTCTCCTAGCGGGTTGAATGAGCAGTTCTTC.

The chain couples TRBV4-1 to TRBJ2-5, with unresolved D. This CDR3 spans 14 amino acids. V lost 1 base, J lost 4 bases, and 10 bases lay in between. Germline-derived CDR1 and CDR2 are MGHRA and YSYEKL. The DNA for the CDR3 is TGCGCCAGCAGCCAAGGGCAAGGGTTAGAGACCCAGTACTTC. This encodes CASSQGQGLETQYF.

In DNA, the CDR3 is TGTGCCAGCAGTGACTCTACAGGGGGCAACACTGAAGCTTTCTTT. Protein: CASSDSTGGNTEAFF. The chain has TRBV6-4 and TRBJ1-1; TRBD1 matches at 9 bases. Germline V CDR1 and CDR2: MRHNA, SNTAGT. Trimming took 0 bases from V and 2 from J; bases not matched to a gene: 1. The CDR3 has 15 amino acids.

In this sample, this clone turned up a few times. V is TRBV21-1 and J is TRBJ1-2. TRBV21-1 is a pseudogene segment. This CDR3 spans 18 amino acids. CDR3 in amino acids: CASSKSLPWGRSDYGYTF. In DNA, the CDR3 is TGTGCCAGCAGCAAATCCCTGCCGTGGGGTAGGTCGGACTATGGCTACACCTTC.

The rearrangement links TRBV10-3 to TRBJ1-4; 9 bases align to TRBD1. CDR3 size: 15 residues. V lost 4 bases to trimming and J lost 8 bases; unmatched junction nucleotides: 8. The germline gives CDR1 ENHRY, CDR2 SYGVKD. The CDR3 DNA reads TGTGCCATCAGTGGGGGACAGGGAACCGACGAAAAACTGTTTTTT. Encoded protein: CAISGGQGTDEKLFF.

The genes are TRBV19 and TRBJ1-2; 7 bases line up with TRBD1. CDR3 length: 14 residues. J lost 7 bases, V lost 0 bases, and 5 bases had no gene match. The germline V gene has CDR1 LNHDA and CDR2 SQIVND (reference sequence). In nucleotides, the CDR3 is TGTGCCAGTAGTATAGACAGGGGGGACTCTGGCTACACCTTC. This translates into CASSIDRGDSGYTF.

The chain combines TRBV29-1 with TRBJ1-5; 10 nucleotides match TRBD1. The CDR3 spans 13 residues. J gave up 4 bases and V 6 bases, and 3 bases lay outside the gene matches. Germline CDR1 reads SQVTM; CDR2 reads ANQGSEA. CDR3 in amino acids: CSVRQGANQPQHF. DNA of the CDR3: TGCAGCGTCCGACAGGGGGCAAATCAGCCCCAGCATTTT.

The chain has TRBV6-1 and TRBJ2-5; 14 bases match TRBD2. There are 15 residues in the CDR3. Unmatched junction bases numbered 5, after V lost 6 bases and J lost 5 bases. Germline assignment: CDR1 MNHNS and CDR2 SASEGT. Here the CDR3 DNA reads TGTGCCAGCAGGACTAGCGGGGGGGCGAGGGAGACCCAGTACTTC. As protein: CASRTSGGARETQYF.